The clone carrying this T cell receptor (beta chain) was detected many times. The antigen remains undetermined. This sample is drawn from a study of T cells in Graves' hyperthyroidism and ophthalmopathy. CDR1 is MNHNS and CDR2 is SASEGT in the germline V gene. Trimming left V 5 bases short and J 6 bases short, with 21 bases between. The CDR3 runs 16 residues. Points from the study as a whole: From stable hyperthyroidism, ophthalmopathy was separated by a 13 V-J model.

Patients were excluded because of uncontrolled infection, other autoimmune disease, pregnancy or lactation. Diagnoses used clinical symptoms, serum thyroxine and TRAb, thyroid ultrasound and orbital computed tomography. RNA transcripts were the template for amplifying TCR beta CDR3 regions. The TCR CDR3 was amplified in a first-round RT-PCR using the HTBI primer set. TCRdb processed the multiplex PCR reads anew with MiXCR; each CDR3 protein has one entry. Of approximately 320,000 distinct CDR3 sequences listed, 16% were seen once; the top ten hold roughly 33%. This rearrangement joins TRBV6-1 to TRBJ2-3; a weak D match, TRBD1 (5 bases). Sequences were obtained from blood. The clonotype was recovered from a man aged 25 to 40 with Graves' hyperthyroidism. The chain's CDR3 is CASSWGLTSLRDTQYF. The CDR3 DNA reads as TGTGCCAGCAGTTGGGGCCTAACCTCACTTAGGGATACGCAGTATTTT.